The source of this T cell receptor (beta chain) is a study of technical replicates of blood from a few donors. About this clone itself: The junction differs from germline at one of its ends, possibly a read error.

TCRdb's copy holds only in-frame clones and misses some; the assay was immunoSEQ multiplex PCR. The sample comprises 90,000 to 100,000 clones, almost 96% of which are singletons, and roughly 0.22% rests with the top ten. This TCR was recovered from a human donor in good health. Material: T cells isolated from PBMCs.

CDR3 region: CASSEPGRNTEAFF. The CDR3 coding sequence is TGTGCCAGCAGTGAACCCGGCAGGAACACCGAAGCTTTCTTT. The chain recombines TRBV6-1 with TRBJ1-1; D remains ambiguous. Germline V gene sequence: CDR1 MNHNS, CDR2 SASEGT. This CDR3 is built from 14 residues.